The clone carrying this T cell receptor beta chain came up once. The antigen is unknown. Assay used: immunoSEQ multiplex PCR; TCRdb lists only in-frame clones, some missing. The data show about 120,000 clones, over 75% seen once. The sample belongs to a study of T cell responses to AZD1222 COVID-19 vaccine. Study-wide points: White British ancestry dominated among donors, who included more females, and clonal diversity was possibly underestimated. As reported, nearly half of all spike-specific TCRs target variant regions that are unmutated. Baseline seropositivity occurred in only six AZD1222 recipients. CD4 TCRs associated with vaccination spanned spike, dominating at 160-218 and 743-854.

CDR1 is KGHSH and CDR2 is LQKENI in the germline V gene. CDR3 size: 16 residues. Trimming took 3 bases from V and 0 from J, leaving 12 bases between them. The sample here was peripheral blood, taken on day 0 of AZD1222 vaccination. This receptor was obtained from an adult in good health. This chain uses TRBV18 with TRBJ1-3; D call uncertain. The CDR3 reads CASSPVSLFSGNTIYF. The CDR3 nucleotides are TGTGCCAGCTCACCCGTAAGCCTTTTCTCTGGAAACACCATATATTTT.